Shown below are 20 T cell receptor beta chains from a single sample sequenced in a study of blood T cells in healthy people across ages. Combining a sample-barcoded 5' primer with a J-beta primer mix, a second PCR ran for about 6 to 11 cycles. TCRdb fed the 5' RACE reads into MiXCR, producing one record per CDR3 protein. The table records about 1.8 million distinct CDR3 sequences, about 50% of them present only once. Sequenced sample: blood. Receptors were obtained from a woman between 40 and 55 years old in good health.

As for this clonotype: An end of the junction differs from the germline gene, which may be a read error. V gene TRBV5-1 combines with J gene TRBJ2-3, with D perhaps assigned TRBD1 or TRBD2 (5 bases each). Germline V gives CDR1 SGHRS, CDR2 YFSETQ. The CDR3 is made up of 13 amino acids. CDR3 sequence reads: CASSWDGTDTQYF. The CDR3 coding sequence is TGTGCCAGCAGTTGGGACGGCACAGATACGCAGTATTTT.

As for this clonotype: An end of the junction does not agree with germline; a read error may underlie this. This chain uses TRBV12-3 or TRBV12-4 with TRBJ2-5; 7 nucleotides agree with TRBD2. This CDR3 is 15 amino acids long. The CDR3 DNA reads TGTGCCAGCAGTCCCTGGGGCGGGGGTGGCGAGACCCGGTACTTC. Protein: CASSPWGGGGETRYF.

This chain joins TRBV2 and TRBJ1-2; D is unresolved. Deletions cut 1 base from V and 2 bases from J, with 8 bases between. CDR3 size: 14 residues. Germline V gives CDR1 SNHLY, CDR2 FYNNEI. The CDR3, as DNA: TGTGCCAGCAGTGAAGGCCTTTCCAACTATGGCTACACCTTC. It is translated as CASSEGLSNYGYTF.

The gene calls are TRBV4-1 and TRBJ2-5, with TRBD2 matching over 11 bases. The CDR3 contains 16 residues. Trimming removed 6 bases from V and 5 bases from J; junction bases left unmatched: 11. Germline V lookup: CDR1 MGHRA, CDR2 YSYEKL. CDR3 in amino acids: CASSLAGGPPSETQYF. CDR3 nucleotide sequence: TGCGCCAGCAGTCTAGCGGGGGGACCGCCCTCGGAGACCCAGTACTTC.

The chain employs TRBV6-1 and TRBJ2-1; TRBD2 aligns across 12 bases. Per the germline V gene, CDR1 is MNHNS and CDR2 is SASEGT. CDR3 length: 18 amino acids. After removal of 6 bases from V and 2 bases from J, the junction contained 11 bases not matched to a gene. For the CDR3, the DNA is TGTGCCAGCAGGGGAGGTCTAGCGGGGGGGCGGGCCTACAATGAGCAGTTCTTC. It specifies CASRGGLAGGRAYNEQFF.

There are a few counts of this clonotype. This sequence may be a read error, since a much larger clone differs from it by one base. The V and J genes are TRBV27 and TRBJ1-5; possibly TRBD1 for D (5 bases). The CDR3 runs to 15 residues. Germline V lookup: CDR1 MNHEY, CDR2 SMNVEV (reference sequence). V was clipped by 2 bases and J by 0 bases, with 8 bases between them. CDR3 residues: CASSLERGSNQPQHF. In DNA form, the CDR3 reads TGTGCCAGCAGTTTAGAAAGGGGTAGCAATCAGCCCCAGCATTTT.

This chain connects TRBV9 to TRBJ2-1; 7 nucleotides align to TRBD2. The CDR3 has 16 residues. After removal of 4 bases from V and 3 bases from J, the junction contained 10 bases not matched to a gene. Per germline, CDR1 SGDLS and CDR2 YYNGEE. CDR3 nucleotide sequence: TGTGCCAGCAGCAGCTCTCAAGCGGGGCACTACAATGAGCAGTTCTTC. Protein sequence: CASSSSQAGHYNEQFF.

This chain connects TRBV20-1 to TRBJ1-2; D remains ambiguous. Per germline, CDR1 DFQATT and CDR2 SNEGSKA (reference sequence). The CDR3 loop spans 15 amino acids. V was pared by 3 bases and J by 8 bases, with 22 bases between. CDR3 DNA: TGCAGTGCTAGGCGTTATGTAGGGAGTGGAAAAGGCTACACCTTC. It is translated as CSARRYVGSGKGYTF.

A word on this clonotype: One end of the junction fails to match germline, which may point to a read error. The chain is built from TRBV12-3 or TRBV12-4 and TRBJ2-4; 9 positions agree with TRBD2. This CDR3 is built from 15 residues. The CDR3 DNA reads TGTACCAGCAGTTTTGATGCGGGAGGGACAAACATTCAGTACTTC. Its protein product is CTSSFDAGGTNIQYF.

J is TRBJ2-1 and V is TRBV7-2; D might be TRBD1 or TRBD2, each matching 5 bases. The J call may not be correct, given that the DNA end is closer to TRBJ2-7. The germline CDR1 and CDR2 sequences are SGHTA and FQGNSA. This CDR3 comprises 18 residues. The CDR3 DNA reads as TGTGCCAGCAGCTTAGCGGAATTTGGGGGACCCGCCTACAATGAGCAGTACTTC. Translation: CASSLAEFGGPAYNEQYF.

The rearrangement joins TRBV5-1 to TRBJ1-2; 9 bases line up with TRBD1. This CDR3 contains 13 residues. The V and J ends lost 4 bases and 6 bases, in that order; junction bases with no gene match: 4. CDR1 is SGHRS, CDR2 YFSETQ, per germline. CDR3 sequence: CASSKWDRDGYTF. CDR3 nucleotide sequence: TGCGCCAGCAGCAAATGGGACAGGGATGGCTACACCTTC.

The chain is built from TRBV6-1 and TRBJ2-3; 12 nucleotides align to TRBD1. Germline-derived CDR1 and CDR2 are MNHNS and SASEGT. The CDR3 length is 15 residues. With 7 bases clipped from V and 6 bases from J, the junction kept 8 bases outside the gene matches. The CDR3 nucleotides are TGTGCCAGCATGCGGGACAGGGGGCGCTTGGATACGCAGTATTTT. Translating it yields CASMRDRGRLDTQYF.

The gene calls are TRBV4-1 and TRBJ1-2; 10 nucleotides agree with TRBD1. This CDR3 has 15 residues. The J segment lost 7 bases and the V segment lost 3 bases, leaving 8 bases of the junction unmatched. Germline CDR1 and CDR2: MGHRA and YSYEKL. The CDR3 protein is CASSQAGQGISGYTF. The CDR3 nucleotides are TGCGCCAGCAGCCAGGCGGGACAGGGGATCTCTGGCTACACCTTC.

Only a few counts were recorded for this clonotype. This chain joins TRBV14 and TRBJ2-3; 13 bases match TRBD2. Looked up from germline, CDR1 is SGHDN and CDR2 is FVKESK. This CDR3 contains 17 residues. The V and J ends lost 3 bases and 1 base, in that order; junction bases with no gene match: 4. This chain's CDR3 is CASSHRLAGGRTDTQYF. The DNA for the CDR3 is TGTGCCAGCAGCCACCGACTAGCGGGGGGACGCACAGATACGCAGTATTTT. Using reference TRBV14 and TRBJ2-3 for the parts outside the CDR3, the full variable domain is EAGVTQFPSHSVIEKGQTVTLRCDPISGHDNLYWYRRVMGKEIKFLLHFVKESKQDESGMPNNRFLAERTGGTYSTLKVQPAELEDSGVYFCASSHRLAGGRTDTQYFGPGTRLTVL.

V and J are TRBV6-2 or TRBV6-3 and TRBJ2-1; 8 nucleotides agree with TRBD2. The CDR3 loop spans 18 amino acids. Germline V gene lookup returns CDR1 MNHEY and CDR2 SVGEGT. V lost 6 bases, J lost 9 bases, and 22 bases stayed unmatched. The CDR3, as DNA: TGTGCCAGCAGGGCATCTCCACGCGGCTTGAGCGGGGGAAGTGAGCAGTTCTTC. It specifies CASRASPRGLSGGSEQFF.

This clonotype was detected only once. The gene calls are TRBV7-9 and TRBJ1-1; TRBD1 aligns across 9 bases. CDR3 length: 15 residues. The germline gives CDR1 SEHNR, CDR2 FQNEAQ (reference sequence). V shed 5 bases, J shed 5 bases, and the junction held 9 bases outside the gene matches. This CDR3 is CASSVKQGAGTEAFF. In nucleotides, the CDR3 is TGTGCCAGCAGCGTAAAACAGGGGGCGGGAACTGAAGCTTTCTTT.

This CDR3 reads CASSQGWYYGYTF. The CDR3 bases are TGTGCCAGCAGTCAAGGGTGGTACTATGGCTACACCTTC. The chain employs TRBV2 and TRBJ1-2, with D unresolved. This CDR3 contains 13 residues. V lost 5 bases and J 3 bases, leaving 10 bases between the germline ends. Looked up from germline, CDR1 is SNHLY and CDR2 is FYNNEI.

This sequence joins TRBV6-5 and TRBJ2-5, with TRBD1 matching over 10 bases. V was pared by 2 bases and J by 0 bases, with 3 bases of the junction left unmatched. CDR1 is MNHEY, CDR2 SVGAGI, per germline. There are 16 residues in the CDR3. CDR3 nucleotide sequence: TGTGCCAGCAGTTACGGGACAGGGGCGTACCAAGAGACCCAGTACTTC. The encoded protein is CASSYGTGAYQETQYF.

The chain links TRBV6-1 to TRBJ2-1, with 8 bases fitting TRBD2. The CDR3 consists of 15 residues. CDR1 and CDR2 from the germline V gene are MNHNS and SASEGT. Germline trimming cut 1 base from V and 8 bases from J; bases unmatched to any gene: 7. This CDR3 is CASSEGVAGMDEQFF. Written as DNA, the CDR3 is TGTGCCAGCAGTGAAGGGGTAGCGGGGATGGATGAGCAGTTCTTC.

The rearrangement links TRBV28 to TRBJ1-1; D is ambiguous. V was trimmed by 2 bases and J by 8 bases, leaving 18 bases between them. The germline CDR1 and CDR2 sequences are MDHEN and SYDVKM. The CDR3 runs 15 residues. The CDR3 here is CASSLAGSPGVEAFF. CDR3 sequence (DNA): TGTGCCAGCAGTTTAGCGGGAAGCCCCGGGGTGGAAGCTTTCTTT.